The rows below give T cell receptor beta chains drawn from one sample of a study of PD-1 blockade in classical Hodgkin lymphoma. Profiled with immunoSEQ multiplex PCR; TCRdb holds only in-frame clones, not every one. Of 8,500 to 14,000 clones in the sample, about 80% are singletons; the top ten hold nearly 5.5%. Sample: peripheral blood mononuclear cells (PBMCs), taken before the second cycle of nivolumab. All receptors derive from a human donor with classical Hodgkin lymphoma. Each CDR3 is given with its conserved first and last residue. D genes are given only for firm matches.

V gene | D gene | CDR3 protein
TRBV19 | TRBD2 | CASSLGGNYEQYF
TRBV6-6 | . | CASSYFGQLQETQYF
TRBV5-8 | TRBD1 | CASSTGQGSADTQYF
TRBV7-3 | . | CASSLGGANTGELFF
TRBV27 | . | CASSYTVSYEQYF
TRBV28 | . | CASSRTDEQYF
TRBV5-1 | TRBD1 | CASSLGQGYPNEKLFF
TRBV9 | TRBD1 | CASSADRGNQPQHF
TRBV28 | TRBD1 | CASSSRQGSQQETQYF
TRBV9 | TRBD1 | CASSAGAGGINQPQHF
TRBV19 | . | CASSIAGAYNEQFF
TRBV6-5 | . | CASRKGSGRLYEQYF
TRBV7-8 | . | CASTLGGSDNQPQHF
TRBV4-1 | . | CASSQGAGSYNSPLHF
TRBV5-1 | TRBD1 | CASSIGQGHNEQFF
TRBV14 | . | CASSPIRQTIQYF
TRBV5-1 | . | CASSLGGKNVKEQFF
TRBV28 | TRBD1 | CASSYDKGQTFSYEQYF
TRBV4-3 | TRBD1 | CASSQDGTGYNEQFF
TRBV27 | . | CASQYEGALHTEAFF
TRBV19 | TRBD1 | CASSAGTGNYGYTF
TRBV2 | TRBD2 | CASRRTSGRRDTGELFF
TRBV27 | . | CASSYDRTYEQYF
TRBV28 | . | CASSPEYQETQYF
TRBV30 | . | CAWSVYRERNEQFF
TRBV27 | . | CASSLLAGRPYGYTF
TRBV28 | . | CASSLWDSVVALEQYF
TRBV18 | TRBD1 | CASSPTGVSNTEAFF
TRBV19 | . | CASSADSGGWFYGYTF
TRBV5-4 | TRBD2 | CASSTPGLAGAGSYEQYF
TRBV4-2 | TRBD2 | CASSTPGLAGAGSYEQYF
TRBV19 | . | CASSMGGDQPQHF
TRBV28 | . | CASSPPRTDTQYF
TRBV18 | . | CASSRGWGETQYF
TRBV19 | TRBD1 | CASSIGTGFYNEQFF
TRBV2 | . | CASSDWVLVNSPLHF
TRBV5-6 | . | CASSLGLRVTDTQYF
TRBV5-1 | . | CASSRMAEPSAVPGNEQYF
TRBV4-3 | . | CASSQDMSSYSDTQYF
TRBV27 | . | CASSPGALFYGYTF
TRBV7-9 | . | CASSPLAGSYNEQFF
TRBV18 | TRBD1 | CASSPLGDRDQPQHF
TRBV7-9 | . | CASSPPGLLRDEQYF
TRBV4-1 | TRBD2 | CASSQIPSGTFSGANVLTF
TRBV7-7 | . | CASSAHLPQSRANVMTF
TRBV20-1 | . | CSAGGFYEQYF
TRBV4-3 | . | CASSQETGHYEQYF
TRBV19 | TRBD1 | CASSIVRGTGNYGYTF
TRBV7-2 | . | CASSSGRIIGPLHF
TRBV6-1 | TRBD1 | CASSESGTGSDEQYF
TRBV18 | TRBD1 | CASSPGTGSGANVLTF
TRBV25-1 | TRBD1 | CASSGQTGGPLEGYTF
TRBV19 | TRBD1 | CASSMVTGYQETQYF
TRBV7-3 | . | CASSFQHTVNTGELFF
TRBV19 | . | CASSIEGVRTDTQYF
TRBV5-1 | . | CASSPRGAVTDTQYF
TRBV13 | . | CASSSTGRRYSEAFF
TRBV6-5 | . | CASSRQGGFYEQYF